The T cell receptor beta chain under discussion was sequenced for a study of T cells in pancreatic ductal adenocarcinoma. General observations from the study: Tumor samples had fewer productive templates and 6.5 to 10-fold fewer unique clonotypes than blood. Mean clonality was roughly 0.1 in tumors and 0.07 to 0.075 in blood, not significantly different.

With regard to this clone: What it recognizes is unknown.

The selected patients with pancreatic ductal adenocarcinoma had surgery but no neoadjuvant therapy. CDR1 and CDR2 from the germline V gene are SGDLS and YYNGEE. CDR3 length: 16 amino acids. The junction had 9 bases not matched to a gene; V was cut back by 4 bases and J by 1 base. TCRdb's table, derived via immunoSEQ multiplex PCR, lists solely in-frame clones and lacks some. The data hold 15,000 to 20,000 clones, with 85% to 90% observed a single time. The chain employs TRBV9 and TRBJ1-1, with 8 positions matching TRBD1. This receptor was taken from a human donor with pancreatic ductal adenocarcinoma. The source material was PBMCs. The CDR3 DNA reads TGTGCCAGCAGCAACCGGGCAGGGGGCAGGAACACTGAAGCTTTCTTT. Amino acids: CASSNRAGGRNTEAFF.